This TCR beta chain was profiled in a study of blood T cell repertoires in COVID-19. The CDR3 spans 13 residues. V was cut by 1 base and J by 5 bases, with 8 bases left in between. Germline V gene sequence: CDR1 SGHTA, CDR2 FQGTGA. TCRdb's table, derived via immunoSEQ multiplex PCR, lists solely in-frame clones and lacks some. The repertoire holds some 60,000 clones, 65% to 85% seen once, with 7.2% in the top ten. This clonotype was sampled from a man in his sixties with acute or convalescent COVID-19. V is TRBV7-3 and J is TRBJ2-5, with D tentatively TRBD2 (5 bases). Sequencing was carried out using peripheral blood. The CDR3 sequence is CASSLIPGETQYF. CDR3 DNA sequence: TGTGCCAGCAGCTTAATACCGGGGGAGACCCAGTACTTC.